This T cell receptor (beta chain) originates from a study of T cell changes during pregnancy in multiple sclerosis. Data came from immunoSEQ multiplex PCR; TCRdb stores just in-frame clones and leaves some out. The sample has approximately 100,000 clones; 91% are singletons. This clone has only one observation. Germline V gene sequence: CDR1 SGHVS, CDR2 FQNEAQ. CDR3 length: 20 residues. V dropped 4 bases and J dropped 1 base, with 25 bases sitting between them. The sequences come from peripheral blood, collected in the second trimester of pregnancy. The gene calls are TRBV7-8 and TRBJ1-4; a weak D match, TRBD1 (6 bases). This TCR was recovered from a female donor with multiple sclerosis, enrolled in a pregnancy study. CDR3: CASSSSTGYGQRLTNEKLFF. DNA of the CDR3: TGTGCCAGCAGCTCATCCACAGGTTACGGACAGAGACTAACTAATGAAAAACTGTTTTTT.